Ten or more counts support the clone carrying this T cell receptor (beta chain). This sample stems from a study of T cells in Graves' hyperthyroidism and ophthalmopathy. Germline values: CDR1 DFQATT, CDR2 SNEGSKA (reference sequence). This CDR3 contains 12 residues. The ends were cut back, 2 bases at V and 5 bases at J, with 10 bases in the middle. There were TCR beta CDR3 regions amplified from RNA transcripts. A first-round RT-PCR of the TCR CDR3 used the HTBI primer set. TCRdb passed the multiplex PCR reads through MiXCR, listing each CDR3 protein once. Seen here are 500,000 to 650,000 distinct CDR3 sequences, roughly 17% observed once, and the top ten hold roughly 15%.

This sequence joins TRBV20-1 and TRBJ2-7; D is undetermined. Sequenced: blood. This TCR was sampled from a woman younger than 30 with Graves' ophthalmopathy. The CDR3 region is CSARFGINEQYF. For the CDR3, the DNA is TGCAGTGCTAGATTTGGAATAAACGAGCAGTACTTC.